Sequencing of this T cell receptor (beta chain) was carried out in a study of cytomegalovirus exposure and HLA in healthy donors. The CDR3 sequence is 13 residues long. Trimming at V came to 6 bases and at J to 3 bases, leaving 4 bases not matched to a gene. CDR1 is MNHEY and CDR2 is SVGAGI in the germline V gene. Primers for the PCR totalled 60 Vbeta and 13 Jbeta. Some clones are missing from TCRdb's copy, which holds only in-frame ones; the method was immunoSEQ multiplex PCR. Here the sample spans 90,000 to 120,000 clones, around four fifths being singletons. The chain is built from TRBV6-5 and TRBJ2-7, with 8 bases fitting TRBD1. This clonotype originated in a middle-aged woman in good health and CMV-seronegative. The sample comprised PBMCs. Written as DNA, the CDR3 is TGTGCCAGCAGAAGGACAGGGCACTACGAGCAGTACTTC. It codes for CASRRTGHYEQYF.